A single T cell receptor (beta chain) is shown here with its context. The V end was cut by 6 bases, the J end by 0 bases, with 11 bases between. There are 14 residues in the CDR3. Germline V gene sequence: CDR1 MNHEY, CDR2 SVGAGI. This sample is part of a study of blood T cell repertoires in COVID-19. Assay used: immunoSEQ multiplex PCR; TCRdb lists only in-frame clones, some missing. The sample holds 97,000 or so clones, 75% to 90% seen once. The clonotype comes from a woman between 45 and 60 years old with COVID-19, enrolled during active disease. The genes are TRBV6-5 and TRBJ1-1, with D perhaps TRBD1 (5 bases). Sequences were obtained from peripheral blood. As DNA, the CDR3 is TGTGCCAGCAGCGGGGGGGGGATGAACACTGAAGCTTTCTTT. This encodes CASSGGGMNTEAFF.